The 12 T cell receptor beta chains reported below all come from one sample, sequenced in a study of neurological immune-mediated disorders. MiXCR, applied by TCRdb to the 5' RACE reads, yields one record per CDR3 protein. The sample lists about 38,000 distinct CDR3 sequences, approximately 4.4% occurring once. Specimen: CD4+ T cells from blood. These receptor sequences come from a young man in good health.

At least ten counts were recorded for this clonotype. The chain has TRBV6-6 and TRBJ2-3; 9 bases are shared with TRBD2. The CDR3 runs to 19 residues. Germline V gene data show CDR1 as MNHNY and CDR2 as SVGAGI (reference sequence). V shed 3 bases and J 4 bases; nucleotides not matched to a gene: 17. The chain's CDR3 is CASSYFPVMRGGRPDTQYF. The CDR3 DNA reads TGTGCCAGCAGTTATTTCCCGGTGATGCGGGGGGGCAGACCAGATACGCAGTATTTT.

The chain employs TRBV5-4 and TRBJ2-3; the match to TRBD2 covers 14 bases. The CDR3 loop spans 16 amino acids. The trim removed 0 bases at V and 4 bases at J, leaving 1 base unmatched. Germline V gene lookup returns CDR1 SGHNT and CDR2 YYREEE (reference sequence). Here the CDR3 DNA reads TGTGCCAGCAGCTTGGGGACTAGCGGGGGGCCAGATACGCAGTATTTT. Amino acids: CASSLGTSGGPDTQYF.

This clonotype showed up many times. V is TRBV5-1 and J is TRBJ1-1; 10 bases match TRBD1. The CDR3 sequence is 15 residues long. The V gene's germline CDR1 is SGHRS and CDR2 YFSETQ. Unmatched junction bases numbered 5, after V lost 2 bases and J lost 4 bases. The DNA of the CDR3 is TGCGCCAGCAGCTTTAATGGACAGGGGGGCACTGAAGCTTTCTTT. Its translation is CASSFNGQGGTEAFF. Full variable domain (rest looked up from reference TRBV5-1 and TRBJ1-1): KAGVTQTPRYLIKTRGQQVTLSCSPISGHRSVSWYQQTPGQGLQFLFEYFSETQRNKGNFPGRFSGRQFSNSRSEMNVSTLELGDSALYLCASSFNGQGGTEAFFGQGTRLTVV.

This clonotype has a count of ten or more. This chain uses TRBV6-5 with TRBJ2-3; TRBD1 or TRBD2 may be the D gene (6 bases each). The CDR3 loop spans 17 amino acids. Germline V gene sequence: CDR1 MNHEY, CDR2 SVGAGI. V was clipped by 5 bases and J by 6 bases, with 24 bases between them. The CDR3 nucleotides read TGTGCCAGCAGTGCCAAGGGGGGTGGACCAAGGAGGGATACGCAGTATTTT. Protein sequence: CASSAKGGGPRRDTQYF.

There are many counts of this clonotype. V is TRBV5-1 and J is TRBJ2-3; no clear D gene. This CDR3 region has 17 residues. CDR1 and CDR2 (germline): SGHRS, YFSETQ. Trimming took 0 bases from V and 0 from J, leaving 14 bases between them. CDR3 in DNA: TGCGCCAGCAGCTTGGCCCGTAGGAGCGATAGCACAGATACGCAGTATTTT. It is translated as CASSLARRSDSTDTQYF.

This clonotype showed up many times. This sequence joins TRBV2 and TRBJ2-3; D might be TRBD1 (5 bases). Germline values: CDR1 SNHLY, CDR2 FYNNEI. The CDR3 extends over 13 amino acids. The V and J ends lost 8 bases and 2 bases respectively, with 11 bases between them. The CDR3 here is CASAGPFTDTQYF. CDR3 bases: TGTGCCAGCGCAGGGCCATTCACAGATACGCAGTATTTT.

Many counts were recorded for this clonotype. The rearrangement uses TRBV6-2 or TRBV6-3 and TRBJ1-1; 11 bases align to TRBD1. V lost 6 bases, J lost 0 bases, and 3 bases stayed unmatched. The CDR3 covers 15 residues. Per germline, CDR1 MNHEY and CDR2 SVGEGT. The CDR3 is CASRDRGLLNTEAFF. CDR3 nucleotide sequence: TGTGCCAGCAGGGACAGGGGGCTGTTGAACACTGAAGCTTTCTTT.

At least ten counts were recorded for this clonotype. The chain carries TRBV9 and TRBJ2-1; the D call may be TRBD1 or TRBD2 (5 bases each). The germline CDR1 and CDR2 sequences are SGDLS and YYNGEE. This CDR3 has 20 amino acids. Trimming left V 4 bases short and J 0 bases short, with 26 bases between. The CDR3 region has the DNA TGTGCCAGCAGCCCGAGGGGCAGGTTCGAGGACCTCAGCTCCTACAATGAGCAGTTCTTC. It encodes CASSPRGRFEDLSSYNEQFF.

At least ten counts were recorded for this clonotype. Written as DNA, the CDR3 is TGTGCCAGTAGTCCGATCGGGACATACTACGAGCAGTACTTC. Its translation: CASSPIGTYYEQYF. The chain combines TRBV19 with TRBJ2-7, with D possibly TRBD1 on 6 matching bases. Deletions cut 5 bases from V and 3 bases from J, with 14 bases between. The CDR3 spans 14 residues. Germline assignment: CDR1 LNHDA and CDR2 SQIVND (reference sequence).

This clonotype has ten or more counts. V usage is TRBV6-6 and J usage is TRBJ2-7, with D unresolved. V gave up 5 bases and J gave up 3 bases, with 5 bases separating them. CDR1 is MNHNY, CDR2 SVGAGI, per germline (reference sequence). This CDR3 spans 11 amino acids. Here the CDR3 reads CASSLVYEQYF. The DNA of the CDR3 is TGTGCCAGCAGTCTAGTCTACGAGCAGTACTTC.

This clonotype turned up a few times. The J gene is TRBJ1-1, the V gene TRBV6-5, with D unclear. CDR3 length: 11 residues. CDR1 is MNHEY, CDR2 SVGAGI, per germline. Trimming stripped 1 base from V and 7 bases from J, with 4 bases between. The CDR3 region is CASSYYGEAFF. CDR3 DNA: TGTGCCAGCAGTTACTATGGTGAAGCTTTCTTT.

This clonotype was recorded many times. V usage is TRBV24-1 and J usage is TRBJ2-1, with 11 positions matching TRBD2. CDR1 is KGHDR and CDR2 is SFDVKD in the germline V gene. The V gene end was trimmed by 2 bases and the J gene end by 5 bases; junction bases not matched to a gene: 10. The CDR3 consists of 18 residues. The CDR3 sequence is CATSDSGASGGTNNEQFF. The CDR3 DNA reads TGTGCCACCAGTGATTCTGGAGCTAGCGGGGGGACGAACAATGAGCAGTTCTTC.